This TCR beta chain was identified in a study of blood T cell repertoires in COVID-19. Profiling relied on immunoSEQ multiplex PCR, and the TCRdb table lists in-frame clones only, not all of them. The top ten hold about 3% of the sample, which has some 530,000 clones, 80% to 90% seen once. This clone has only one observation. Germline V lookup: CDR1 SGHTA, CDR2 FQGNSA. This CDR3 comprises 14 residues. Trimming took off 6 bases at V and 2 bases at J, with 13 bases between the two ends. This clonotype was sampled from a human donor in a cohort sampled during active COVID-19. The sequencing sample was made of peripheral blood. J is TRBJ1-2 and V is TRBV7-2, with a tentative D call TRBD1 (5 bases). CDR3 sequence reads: CASSFSTVNYGYTF. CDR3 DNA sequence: TGTGCCAGCAGTTTCTCGACAGTAAACTATGGCTACACCTTC.